The entry below gives a single TCR beta chain sequence along with its context. Its antigen is not identified. The entry originates in a study of graft-versus-host responses after intestinal transplantation. Background on the study: Among the recipients, transplants were multivisceral, liver-intestinal, or isolated intestinal. Overall study results and limits: Early after transplant, HvG clones declined as circulating GvH clones peaked.

TCRdb keeps only in-frame clones here, not all; method: immunoSEQ multiplex PCR. The table shows some 130,000 clones, with 90% to 95% occurring only once. Deletions cut 7 bases from V and 0 bases from J, with 10 bases between. The CDR3 spans 14 residues. Germline values: CDR1 SNHLY, CDR2 FYNNEI. This receptor was identified in a human donor who received an intestinal transplant. Here the sequenced sample was unstimulated CD4+ T cells sorted from spleen or lymph node cells, taken before intestinal transplant. The chain joins TRBV2 to TRBJ1-3, with D possibly TRBD1 on 5 matching bases. The CDR3 is CASTEQGSGNTIYF. In DNA form, the CDR3 reads TGTGCCAGCACGGAGCAGGGCTCTGGAAACACCATATATTTT.